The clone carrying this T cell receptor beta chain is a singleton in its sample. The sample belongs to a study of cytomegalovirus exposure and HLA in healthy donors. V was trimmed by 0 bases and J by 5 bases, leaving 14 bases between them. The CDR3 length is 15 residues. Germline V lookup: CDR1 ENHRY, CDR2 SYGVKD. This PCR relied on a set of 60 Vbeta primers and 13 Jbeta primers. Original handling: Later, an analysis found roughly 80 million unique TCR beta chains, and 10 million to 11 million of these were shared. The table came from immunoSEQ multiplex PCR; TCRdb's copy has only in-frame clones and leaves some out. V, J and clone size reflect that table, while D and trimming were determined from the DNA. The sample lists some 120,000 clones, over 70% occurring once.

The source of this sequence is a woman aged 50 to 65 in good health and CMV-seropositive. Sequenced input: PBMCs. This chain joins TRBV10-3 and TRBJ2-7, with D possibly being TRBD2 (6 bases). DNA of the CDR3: TGTGCCATCAGTGAGTCGACGATAGGGGAGGACGAGCAGTACTTC. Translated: CAISESTIGEDEQYF.